This TCR beta chain was sequenced during a study of T-cell memory formation after mild COVID-19. General study points: Of the contracting clones, CD4+ ones lay mainly in CM and EM, and CD8+ ones in EMRA.

One entry per CDR3 protein, called by TCRdb with MiXCR from the 5' RACE reads. The table lists roughly 250,000 distinct CDR3 sequences, over 15% of them singletons. With 4 bases clipped from V and 2 bases from J, the junction kept 5 bases outside the gene matches. Germline V gene data show CDR1 as SGHRS and CDR2 as YFSETQ. The CDR3 contains 14 residues. This clonotype was detected only a few times. The antigen remains unidentified. This rearrangement joins TRBV5-1 to TRBJ2-5, with TRBD1 matching over 7 bases. The sequenced material came from PBMCs or a T cell subset sorted from them (not recorded which). The source of this sequence is a man between 18 and 35 years old who had mild COVID-19 (a few samples of this study predate the infection). Cell type and time point are not known. DNA of the CDR3: TGCGCCAGCAGCGTTTTCAGGGGGCAAGAGACCCAGTACTTC. This sequence encodes CASSVFRGQETQYF.